A selection of T cell receptor beta chains follows, all from one sample in a study of control samples from healthy donors and cancer patients. Here immunoSEQ multiplex PCR was the method, and the copy in TCRdb shows in-frame clones only, minus some. The sample records tens of thousands of clones, 89% being singletons. The specimen sequenced was PBMCs. These receptors all come from a woman aged 45-60 years with colorectal cancer. The CDR3 runs from the conserved cysteine through the conserved F or W. The D gene is left open where the match is weak. The size field is filled for only some rows; it gives once, few, many or a size class.

abundance: .
d_gene: TRBD2
len: 16
j_gene: TRBJ2-4
v_gene: TRBV15
CDR3nt: TGTGCCACCAGCGCGGGGACTAGCGGGGGGGATGGCATTCAGTACTTC
CDR3aa: CATSAGTSGGDGIQYF

abundance: .
d_gene: TRBD1
len: 16
j_gene: TRBJ2-3
v_gene: TRBV15
CDR3nt: TGTGCCACCAGCACCCGGGACAGGGTGCGGGCAGATACGCAGTATTTT
CDR3aa: CATSTRDRVRADTQYF

abundance: .
d_gene: .
len: 17
j_gene: TRBJ1-3
v_gene: TRBV30
CDR3nt: TGTGCCTGGAGTGTACTTGGTGCCTTTAGCTCTGGAAACACCATATATTTT
CDR3aa: CAWSVLGAFSSGNTIYF

abundance: few
d_gene: .
len: 12
j_gene: TRBJ1-1
v_gene: TRBV14
CDR3nt: TGTGCCAGCAGCAGATACTACACTGAAGCTTTCTTT
CDR3aa: CASSRYYTEAFF

abundance: .
d_gene: TRBD1
len: 14
j_gene: TRBJ1-2
v_gene: TRBV28
CDR3nt: TGTGCCAGCAGTTCCTCGGACAGGGTATGGGGCTACACCTTC
CDR3aa: CASSSSDRVWGYTF

abundance: .
d_gene: .
len: 15
j_gene: TRBJ1-4
v_gene: TRBV5-1
CDR3nt: TGCGCCAGCAGCTTGGGACCCACAACTAATGAAAAACTGTTTTTT
CDR3aa: CASSLGPTTNEKLFF

abundance: .
d_gene: .
len: 13
j_gene: TRBJ2-5
v_gene: TRBV6-5
CDR3nt: TGTGCCAGCAGCCTTGAACCCGCGGAGACCCAGTACTTC
CDR3aa: CASSLEPAETQYF

abundance: .
d_gene: .
len: 14
j_gene: TRBJ1-2
v_gene: TRBV6-2/TRBV6-3
CDR3nt: TGTGCCAGCAGTTACTCATCGGGGCCTTATGGCTACACCTTC
CDR3aa: CASSYSSGPYGYTF

abundance: .
d_gene: .
len: 15
j_gene: TRBJ2-3
v_gene: TRBV12-5
CDR3nt: TGTGCTAGTGGTTTGGTACCGGCGAGCACAGATACGCAGTATTTT
CDR3aa: CASGLVPASTDTQYF

abundance: few
d_gene: .
len: 17
j_gene: TRBJ2-1
v_gene: TRBV7-9
CDR3nt: TGTGCCAGCAGCCCCGGGACTTCCCTTTACCCAATCGGTGAGCAGTTCTTC
CDR3aa: CASSPGTSLYPIGEQFF

abundance: once
d_gene: .
len: 14
j_gene: TRBJ2-1
v_gene: TRBV2
CDR3nt: TGTGCCAGCAGTGAATCGCACGTCTACAATGAGCAGTTCTTC
CDR3aa: CASSESHVYNEQFF

abundance: .
d_gene: TRBD1
len: 15
j_gene: TRBJ2-2
v_gene: TRBV9
CDR3nt: TGTGCCAGCAGAACCGGGACAGGGAACACCGGGGAGCTGTTTTTT
CDR3aa: CASRTGTGNTGELFF

abundance: .
d_gene: TRBD2
len: 14
j_gene: TRBJ2-5
v_gene: TRBV4-2
CDR3nt: TGTGCCAGCAGCCCATCGGGGGGCCAAGAGACCCAGTACTTC
CDR3aa: CASSPSGGQETQYF

abundance: .
d_gene: .
len: 15
j_gene: TRBJ1-4
v_gene: TRBV7-2
CDR3nt: TGTGCCAGCAGCTCAGCGGGGCAGGGACACGAAAAACTGTTTTTT
CDR3aa: CASSSAGQGHEKLFF

abundance: .
d_gene: .
len: 13
j_gene: TRBJ2-3
v_gene: TRBV9
CDR3nt: TGTGCCAGCAGCAGCACCGGGACTGGAACGCAGTATTTT
CDR3aa: CASSSTGTGTQYF

abundance: .
d_gene: .
len: 14
j_gene: TRBJ1-1
v_gene: TRBV6-5
CDR3nt: TGTGCCAGCAGTTACTTAGGACTTGAAAATGAAGCTTTCTTT
CDR3aa: CASSYLGLENEAFF

abundance: .
d_gene: .
len: 12
j_gene: TRBJ1-6
v_gene: TRBV6-5
CDR3nt: TGTGCCAGCAGTCAAACGAATTCACCCCTCCACTTT
CDR3aa: CASSQTNSPLHF

abundance: .
d_gene: .
len: 11
j_gene: TRBJ1-1
v_gene: TRBV11-1
CDR3nt: TGTGCCAGCAGCTTAGACACTGAAGCTTTCTTT
CDR3aa: CASSLDTEAFF

abundance: .
d_gene: .
len: 16
j_gene: TRBJ2-1
v_gene: TRBV6-1
CDR3nt: TGTGCCAGCAGTGAAAACCAGGGAACTTTACAATATGAGCAGTTCTTC
CDR3aa: CASSENQGTLQYEQFF

abundance: .
d_gene: .
len: 16
j_gene: TRBJ1-3
v_gene: TRBV4-1
CDR3nt: TGCGCCAGCAGCCAAGCCCCCCAGGGTTCTGGAAACACCATATATTTT
CDR3aa: CASSQAPQGSGNTIYF

abundance: many
d_gene: TRBD1
len: 14
j_gene: TRBJ1-1
v_gene: TRBV5-1
CDR3nt: TGCGCCAGCAGTGGACAGGGGGGGAACACTGAAGCTTTCTTT
CDR3aa: CASSGQGGNTEAFF

abundance: .
d_gene: .
len: 14
j_gene: TRBJ1-3
v_gene: TRBV7-8
CDR3nt: TGTGCCAGCAGCTTGCGGGGAATTGGAAACACCATATATTTT
CDR3aa: CASSLRGIGNTIYF

abundance: .
d_gene: .
len: 12
j_gene: TRBJ2-5
v_gene: TRBV12-3/TRBV12-4
CDR3nt: TGTGCCAGCAGTTTCGGGCCTGAGACCCAGTACTTC
CDR3aa: CASSFGPETQYF

abundance: once
d_gene: .
len: 15
j_gene: TRBJ1-2
v_gene: TRBV27
CDR3nt: TGTGCCAGCAGTTCAAGCCCTACAGGGTTCTATGGCTACACCTTC
CDR3aa: CASSSSPTGFYGYTF

abundance: .
d_gene: TRBD1
len: 14
j_gene: TRBJ1-6
v_gene: TRBV30
CDR3nt: TGTGCCTGGAGTACCGGACAGGGGAATTCACCCCTCCACTTT
CDR3aa: CAWSTGQGNSPLHF

abundance: .
d_gene: .
len: 14
j_gene: TRBJ1-4
v_gene: TRBV6-1
CDR3nt: TGTGCCAGCAGGGGAATAAGTCCTAATGAAAAACTGTTTTTT
CDR3aa: CASRGISPNEKLFF

abundance: .
d_gene: .
len: 13
j_gene: TRBJ2-2
v_gene: TRBV27
CDR3nt: TGTGCCAGCACAGGGGTCAATACCGGGGAGCTGTTTTTT
CDR3aa: CASTGVNTGELFF

abundance: .
d_gene: .
len: 15
j_gene: TRBJ2-1
v_gene: TRBV25-1
CDR3nt: TGTGCCAGCACTGCCCGGGACGATCCCAACAATGAGCAGTTCTTC
CDR3aa: CASTARDDPNNEQFF

abundance: .
d_gene: TRBD1
len: 14
j_gene: TRBJ1-2
v_gene: TRBV2
CDR3nt: TGTGCCAGCAGGGGACAGGGTTGGAACTATGGCTACACCTTC
CDR3aa: CASRGQGWNYGYTF